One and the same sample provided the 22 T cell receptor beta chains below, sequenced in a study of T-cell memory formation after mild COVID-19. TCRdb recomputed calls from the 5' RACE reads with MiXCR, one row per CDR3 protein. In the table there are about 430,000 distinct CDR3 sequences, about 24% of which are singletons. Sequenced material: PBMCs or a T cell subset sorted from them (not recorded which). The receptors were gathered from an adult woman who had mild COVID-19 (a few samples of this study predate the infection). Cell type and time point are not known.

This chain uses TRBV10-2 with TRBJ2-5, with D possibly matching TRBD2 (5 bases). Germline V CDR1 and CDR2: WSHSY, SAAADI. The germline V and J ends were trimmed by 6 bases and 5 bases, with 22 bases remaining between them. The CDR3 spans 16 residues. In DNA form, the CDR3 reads TGCGCCAGCAGGTCAACGGGGAACCCGTTGCAGGAGACCCAGTACTTC. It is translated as CASRSTGNPLQETQYF.

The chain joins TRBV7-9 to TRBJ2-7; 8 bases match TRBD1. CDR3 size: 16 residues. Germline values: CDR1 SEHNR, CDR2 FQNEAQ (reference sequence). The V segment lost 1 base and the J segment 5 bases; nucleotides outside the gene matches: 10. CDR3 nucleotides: TGTGCCAGCAGCTTAGACCCACAGGGGGAGAGGGACGAGCAGTACTTC. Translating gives CASSLDPQGERDEQYF.

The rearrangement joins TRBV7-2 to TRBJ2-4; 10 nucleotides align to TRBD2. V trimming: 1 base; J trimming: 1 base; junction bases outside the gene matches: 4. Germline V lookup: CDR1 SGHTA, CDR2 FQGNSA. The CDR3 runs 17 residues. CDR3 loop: CASSLGLAGVAKNIQYF. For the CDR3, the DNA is TGTGCCAGCAGCTTAGGGCTAGCGGGGGTTGCCAAAAACATTCAGTACTTC.

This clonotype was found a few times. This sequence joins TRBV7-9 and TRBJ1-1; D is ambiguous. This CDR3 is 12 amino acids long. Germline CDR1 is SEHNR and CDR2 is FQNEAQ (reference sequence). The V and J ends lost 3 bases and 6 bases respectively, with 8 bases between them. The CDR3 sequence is CASSFSNAEAFF. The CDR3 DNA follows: TGTGCCAGCAGCTTCTCAAATGCTGAAGCTTTCTTT.

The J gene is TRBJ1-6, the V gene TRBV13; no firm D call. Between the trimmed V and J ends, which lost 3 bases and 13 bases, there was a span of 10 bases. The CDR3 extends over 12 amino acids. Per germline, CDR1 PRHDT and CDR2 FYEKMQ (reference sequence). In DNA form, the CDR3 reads TGTGCCAGCAGCTTGCTTGGGGAGCCCCTCCACTTT. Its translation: CASSLLGEPLHF.

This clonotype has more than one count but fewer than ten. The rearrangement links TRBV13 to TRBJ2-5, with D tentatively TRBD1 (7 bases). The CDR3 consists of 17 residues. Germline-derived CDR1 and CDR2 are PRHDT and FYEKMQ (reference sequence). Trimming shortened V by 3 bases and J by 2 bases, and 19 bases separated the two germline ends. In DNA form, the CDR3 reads TGTGCCAGCAGCTTGAGGAGGGGGCGCAGTGGACAAGAGACCCAGTACTTC. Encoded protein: CASSLRRGRSGQETQYF.

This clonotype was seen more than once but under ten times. For the CDR3, the DNA is TGTGCCACCAGCAGAGAAAAGGGGGGCACTGAAGCTTTCTTT. Protein product: CATSREKGGTEAFF. V usage is TRBV15 and J usage is TRBJ1-1, with D possibly being TRBD1 (6 bases). The CDR3 loop spans 14 amino acids. V was clipped by 0 bases and J by 4 bases, with 9 bases between them. CDR1 and CDR2 from the germline V gene are LNHNV and YYDKDF (reference sequence).

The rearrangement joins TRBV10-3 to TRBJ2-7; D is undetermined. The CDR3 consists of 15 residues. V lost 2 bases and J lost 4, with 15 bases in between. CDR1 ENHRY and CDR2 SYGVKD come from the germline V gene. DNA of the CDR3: TGTGCCATCAGTGAGAAGCAGGACCCGTCATACGAGCAGTACTTC. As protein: CAISEKQDPSYEQYF.

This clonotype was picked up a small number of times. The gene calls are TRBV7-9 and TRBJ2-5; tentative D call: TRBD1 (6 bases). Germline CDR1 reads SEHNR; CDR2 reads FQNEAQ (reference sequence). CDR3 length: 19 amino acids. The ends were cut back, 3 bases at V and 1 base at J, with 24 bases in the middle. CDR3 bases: TGTGCCAGCAGCTTCCCAAAGGGGGTAGAGAGCGCCAGCCAAGAGACCCAGTACTTC. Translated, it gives CASSFPKGVESASQETQYF.

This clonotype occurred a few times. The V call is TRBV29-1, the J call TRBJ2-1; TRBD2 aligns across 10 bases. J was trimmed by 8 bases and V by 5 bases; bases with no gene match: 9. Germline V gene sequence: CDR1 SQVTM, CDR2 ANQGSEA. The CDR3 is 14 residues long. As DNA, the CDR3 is TGCAGCGTTCGCCCTAGCGGGAGAAACTATGAGCAGTTCTTC. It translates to CSVRPSGRNYEQFF.

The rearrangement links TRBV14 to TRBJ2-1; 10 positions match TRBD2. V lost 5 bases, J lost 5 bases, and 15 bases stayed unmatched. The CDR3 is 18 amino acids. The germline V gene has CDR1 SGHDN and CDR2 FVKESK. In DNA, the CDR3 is TGTGCCAGCAGCGCAGGTACTAGCGGGATAAAGGGCCACAATGAGCAGTTCTTC. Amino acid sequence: CASSAGTSGIKGHNEQFF.

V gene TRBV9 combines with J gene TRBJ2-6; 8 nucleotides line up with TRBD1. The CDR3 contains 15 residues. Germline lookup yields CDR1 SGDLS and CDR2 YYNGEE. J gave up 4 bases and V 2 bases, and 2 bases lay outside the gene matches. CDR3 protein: CASSVTGAGANVLTF. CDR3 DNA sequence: TGTGCCAGCAGCGTGACAGGGGCGGGGGCCAACGTCCTGACTTTC.

This CDR3 reads CSVVYPGDLRGAFF. In nucleotides, the CDR3 is TGCAGCGTTGTATACCCGGGAGATTTACGGGGAGCTTTCTTT. This chain uses TRBV29-1 with TRBJ1-1; D not resolved. CDR3 size: 14 residues. Trimming took off 4 bases at V and 10 bases at J, with 22 bases between the two ends. Germline V gene sequence: CDR1 SQVTM, CDR2 ANQGSEA.

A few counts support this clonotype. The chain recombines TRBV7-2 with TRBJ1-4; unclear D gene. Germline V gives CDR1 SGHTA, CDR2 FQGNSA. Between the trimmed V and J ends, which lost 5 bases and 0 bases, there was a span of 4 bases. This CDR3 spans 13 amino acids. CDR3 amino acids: CASSGPTNEKLFF. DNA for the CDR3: TGTGCCAGCAGCGGCCCAACTAATGAAAAACTGTTTTTT.

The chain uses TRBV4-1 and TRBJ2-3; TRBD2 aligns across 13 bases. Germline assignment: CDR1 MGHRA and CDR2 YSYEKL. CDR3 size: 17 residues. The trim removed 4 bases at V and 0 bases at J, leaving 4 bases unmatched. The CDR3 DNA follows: TGCGCCAGCAGCCCGGGACTAGCGGGGTGGAGCACAGATACGCAGTATTTT. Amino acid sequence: CASSPGLAGWSTDTQYF.

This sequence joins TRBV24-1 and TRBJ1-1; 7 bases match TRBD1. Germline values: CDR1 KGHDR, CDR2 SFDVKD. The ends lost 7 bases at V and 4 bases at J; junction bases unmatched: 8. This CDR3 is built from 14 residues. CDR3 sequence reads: CATRKGGAVTEAFF. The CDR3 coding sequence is TGTGCCACCAGAAAAGGGGGCGCGGTCACTGAAGCTTTCTTT.

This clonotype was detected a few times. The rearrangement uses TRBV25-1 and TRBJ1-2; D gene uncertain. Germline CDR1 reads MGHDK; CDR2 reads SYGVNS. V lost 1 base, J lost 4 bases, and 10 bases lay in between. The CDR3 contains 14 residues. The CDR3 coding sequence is TGTGCCAGCAGTGAATGGAAGGGATCCTATGGCTACACCTTC. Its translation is CASSEWKGSYGYTF.

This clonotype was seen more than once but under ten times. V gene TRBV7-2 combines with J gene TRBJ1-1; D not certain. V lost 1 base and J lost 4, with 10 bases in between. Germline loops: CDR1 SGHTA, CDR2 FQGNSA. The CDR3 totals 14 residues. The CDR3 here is CASSLVPHSTEAFF. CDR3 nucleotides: TGTGCCAGCAGCTTAGTTCCCCATTCCACTGAAGCTTTCTTT.

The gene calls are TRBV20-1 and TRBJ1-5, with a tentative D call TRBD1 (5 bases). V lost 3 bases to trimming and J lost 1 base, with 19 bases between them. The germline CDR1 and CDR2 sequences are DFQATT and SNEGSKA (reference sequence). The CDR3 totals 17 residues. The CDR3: CSASPSPRGKSNQPQHF. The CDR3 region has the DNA TGCAGTGCTAGCCCCTCCCCGCGGGGGAAAAGCAATCAGCCCCAGCATTTT.

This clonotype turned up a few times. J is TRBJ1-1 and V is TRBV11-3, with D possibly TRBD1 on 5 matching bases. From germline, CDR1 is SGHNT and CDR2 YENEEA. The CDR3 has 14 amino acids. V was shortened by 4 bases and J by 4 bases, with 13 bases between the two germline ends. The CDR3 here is CASSSYSGGTEAFF. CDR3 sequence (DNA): TGTGCCAGCAGCTCCTACTCCGGGGGCACTGAAGCTTTCTTT.

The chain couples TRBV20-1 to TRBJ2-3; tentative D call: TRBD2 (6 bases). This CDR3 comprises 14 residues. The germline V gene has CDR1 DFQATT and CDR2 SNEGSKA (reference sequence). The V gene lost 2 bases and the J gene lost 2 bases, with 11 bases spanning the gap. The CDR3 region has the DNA TGCAGTGCTAGACATGTAGCGGCCACAGATACGCAGTATTTT. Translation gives CSARHVAATDTQYF.

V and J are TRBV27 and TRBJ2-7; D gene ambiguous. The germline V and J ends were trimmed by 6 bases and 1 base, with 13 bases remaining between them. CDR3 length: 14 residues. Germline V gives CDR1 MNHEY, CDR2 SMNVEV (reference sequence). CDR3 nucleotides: TGTGCCAGCAGCCCCACCTGGCGGTCCTACGAGCAGTACTTC. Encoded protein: CASSPTWRSYEQYF.